Listed below are T cell receptor beta chains from one sample, sequenced in a study of T cell responses to AZD1222 COVID-19 vaccine. The method was immunoSEQ multiplex PCR; TCRdb's version includes in-frame clones alone and lacks a portion of them. Among about 130,000 clones listed, roughly 93% were seen once. The starting material was peripheral blood, obtained on day 0 of AZD1222 vaccination. These TCRs come from an adult in good health. The conserved cysteine and the conserved F or W are not part of the CDR3 here. Each record gives: V gene, J gene, CDR3 protein.

v_call: TRBV4-1
j_call: TRBJ1-1
cdr3_aa: ASSSGGQRNTEAF

v_call: TRBV10-2
j_call: TRBJ2-5
cdr3_aa: ASSDGGRETQY

v_call: TRBV5-1
j_call: TRBJ2-5
cdr3_aa: ASSRGLAGLPQETQY

v_call: TRBV4-2
j_call: TRBJ2-1
cdr3_aa: ASSQDTLAGVGNEQF

v_call: TRBV4-1
j_call: TRBJ1-3
cdr3_aa: ASSQFSGTGAVSGNTIY

v_call: TRBV2
j_call: TRBJ1-2
cdr3_aa: ASTPGVAEGYT

v_call: TRBV9
j_call: TRBJ2-3
cdr3_aa: ASSGRTSGRANTQY

v_call: TRBV12-3/TRBV12-4
j_call: TRBJ2-1
cdr3_aa: ASRGFNEQF

v_call: TRBV28
j_call: TRBJ1-1
cdr3_aa: ASSYDRDTEAF

v_call: TRBV6-6
j_call: TRBJ1-3
cdr3_aa: ASSTIAGGAGNTIY

v_call: TRBV7-2
j_call: TRBJ2-5
cdr3_aa: ASSLGAGVQETQY

v_call: TRBV4-3
j_call: TRBJ2-3
cdr3_aa: ASSQDRTSTDTQY

v_call: TRBV6-1
j_call: TRBJ1-1
cdr3_aa: ASSESPVGNTEAF

v_call: TRBV2
j_call: TRBJ2-5
cdr3_aa: ASRTRWTSGQETQY

v_call: TRBV2
j_call: TRBJ2-7
cdr3_aa: ASTRGGKVYEQY

v_call: TRBV19
j_call: TRBJ2-7
cdr3_aa: ASSTVGWLGEQY

v_call: TRBV21-1
j_call: TRBJ2-4
cdr3_aa: ASSNSQGRCAKNIQY

v_call: TRBV28
j_call: TRBJ2-1
cdr3_aa: ASRGPYNEQF

v_call: TRBV30
j_call: TRBJ1-5
cdr3_aa: AWSAGQSNQPQH

v_call: TRBV18
j_call: TRBJ2-7
cdr3_aa: ASSPPGRVGEGEQY

v_call: TRBV3-1/TRBV3-2
j_call: TRBJ1-1
cdr3_aa: ASSRGLGGSGWAEAF

v_call: TRBV30
j_call: TRBJ2-7
cdr3_aa: AWSAGGWKY

v_call: TRBV19
j_call: TRBJ1-5
cdr3_aa: ASSWGSGQPQH

v_call: TRBV2
j_call: TRBJ1-4
cdr3_aa: ASNEQGTNEKLF

v_call: TRBV6-1
j_call: TRBJ2-5
cdr3_aa: ASSDLGTQY

v_call: TRBV27
j_call: TRBJ2-3
cdr3_aa: ASSFLNRGTDTQY

v_call: TRBV3-1/TRBV3-2
j_call: TRBJ2-7
cdr3_aa: ASSSYRDREQY

v_call: TRBV28
j_call: TRBJ1-6
cdr3_aa: ASSLDREVNSPLH

v_call: TRBV4-1
j_call: TRBJ1-2
cdr3_aa: ASSQGQASIYGYT

v_call: TRBV27
j_call: TRBJ2-7
cdr3_aa: ASRRTSGSYEQY

v_call: TRBV9
j_call: TRBJ2-7
cdr3_aa: ASSVAGDFSYEQY

v_call: TRBV6-4
j_call: TRBJ2-7
cdr3_aa: AIPTSGRAYQRYEQY

v_call: TRBV3-1/TRBV3-2
j_call: TRBJ2-5
cdr3_aa: ASSQDRGLQAY

v_call: TRBV11-3
j_call: TRBJ2-5
cdr3_aa: ASSLGQKETQY

v_call: TRBV30
j_call: TRBJ2-1
cdr3_aa: AWSGSGSFNEQF

v_call: TRBV21-1
j_call: TRBJ1-2
cdr3_aa: ASSSSGNPIRGYT

v_call: TRBV18
j_call: TRBJ1-1
cdr3_aa: ASSPVVGTEAF

v_call: TRBV7-7
j_call: TRBJ2-1
cdr3_aa: ASSLVQGDEQF

v_call: TRBV28
j_call: TRBJ1-1
cdr3_aa: ASSPGGKNTEAF

v_call: TRBV7-8
j_call: TRBJ1-2
cdr3_aa: ASSLMQSAYGYT

v_call: TRBV30
j_call: TRBJ2-7
cdr3_aa: AWSPQGTGTHEQY

v_call: TRBV29-1
j_call: TRBJ2-2
cdr3_aa: SVDAANTGELF

v_call: TRBV15
j_call: TRBJ2-3
cdr3_aa: ATSRADTPDNTQY

v_call: TRBV28
j_call: TRBJ1-3
cdr3_aa: ASSLVGGNSGNTIY

v_call: TRBV6-4
j_call: TRBJ1-4
cdr3_aa: ASSQKQGWNEKLF

v_call: TRBV4-2
j_call: TRBJ2-3
cdr3_aa: ASSQDRAAGVTDTQY

v_call: TRBV5-1
j_call: TRBJ1-1
cdr3_aa: ASSNSGQGGTEAF

v_call: TRBV5-1
j_call: TRBJ2-2
cdr3_aa: ASSLGPNTGELF

v_call: TRBV4-1
j_call: TRBJ1-6
cdr3_aa: ASSRIGSRSPLH

v_call: TRBV7-2
j_call: TRBJ2-1
cdr3_aa: ASSLATSGRAPF

v_call: TRBV7-8
j_call: TRBJ1-6
cdr3_aa: ASSVRGERSPLH

v_call: TRBV7-9
j_call: TRBJ2-3
cdr3_aa: ASSLGASGSPDTQY

v_call: TRBV7-2
j_call: TRBJ1-5
cdr3_aa: ASSLESASNQPQH